The source of this T cell receptor (beta chain) is a study of T cells in Graves' hyperthyroidism and ophthalmopathy. Study summary: The blood sample was taken at first diagnosis, before treatment began.

Whole-study results and caveats: Through a model of 13 V-J features, ophthalmopathy was separated from stable hyperthyroidism.

Regions amplified from RNA transcripts were the TCR beta CDR3 regions. An initial round of RT-PCR targeting the TCR CDR3 relied on the HTBI primer set. Via MiXCR, TCRdb re-called the multiplex PCR reads, giving one row per CDR3 protein. This sample has about 720,000 distinct CDR3 sequences, with 18% found just once. The length of the CDR3 is 13 residues. V lost 1 base to trimming and J lost 2 bases, with 4 bases between them. CDR1 and CDR2 (germline): SEHNR, FQNEAQ (reference sequence). This clonotype was recorded at least ten times. Its antigen is currently unknown. Those with hyperthyroidism were 18 to 65 years old, newly diagnosed, and ill for under 2 months. Over 8 ml fresh peripheral blood yielded the PBMCs.

Sequencing used blood. This chain links TRBV7-9 with TRBJ2-3; unclear D gene. The TCR was taken from a woman in her 50s with Graves' hyperthyroidism that later progressed to Graves' ophthalmopathy. CDR3 DNA: TGTGCCAGCAGCTTAGGGCTCACAGATACGCAGTATTTT. Amino acids: CASSLGLTDTQYF.